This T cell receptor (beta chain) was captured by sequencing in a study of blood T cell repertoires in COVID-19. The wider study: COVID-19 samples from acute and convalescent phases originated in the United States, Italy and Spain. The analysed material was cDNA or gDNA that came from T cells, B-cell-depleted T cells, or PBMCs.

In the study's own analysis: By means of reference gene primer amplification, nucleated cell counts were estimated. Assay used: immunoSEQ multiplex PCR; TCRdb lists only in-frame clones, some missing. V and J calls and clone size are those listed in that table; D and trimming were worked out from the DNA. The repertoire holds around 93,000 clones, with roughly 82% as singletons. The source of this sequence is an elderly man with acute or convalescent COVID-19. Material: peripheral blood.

The CDR3 is CASSSRRGGGETQYF. The CDR3 DNA reads TGTGCCAGCAGCTCTCGGCGGGGGGGAGGGGAGACCCAGTACTTC. The V and J genes are TRBV7-2 and TRBJ2-5; TRBD2 aligns across 9 bases. The V and J ends lost 4 bases and 5 bases, in that order; junction bases with no gene match: 8. Germline values: CDR1 SGHTA, CDR2 FQGNSA. This CDR3 comprises 15 residues.